This entry concerns a single T cell receptor (beta chain). The data were taken from a study of OX40 agonist ivuxolimab in advanced cancers. In the study overall: Three patients, one with hepatocellular carcinoma and two with cutaneous melanoma, achieved partial responses.

The CDR3 sequence is 15 residues long. Germline V gene lookup returns CDR1 SEHNR and CDR2 FQNEAQ (reference sequence). V lost 5 bases to trimming and J lost 3 bases; unmatched junction nucleotides: 4. Profiling relied on immunoSEQ multiplex PCR, and the TCRdb table lists in-frame clones only, not all of them. The sample includes roughly 87,000 clones, about 90% of them seen just once. V gene TRBV7-9 combines with J gene TRBJ2-2, with 9 nucleotides matching TRBD1. The source of this sequence is an adult with an advanced solid tumor such as melanoma, head and neck, liver or kidney cancer. The input for sequencing was CD4+ or CD8+ T cells sorted from blood, taken in a trial of the OX40 agonist ivuxolimab. CDR3 sequence: CASSPQGADTGELFF. The CDR3 DNA sequence: TGTGCCAGCAGCCCACAGGGGGCTGACACCGGGGAGCTGTTTTTT.